This record covers a single T cell receptor beta chain. The antigen is not known. Germline loops: CDR1 LGHDT, CDR2 YNNKEL (reference sequence). The CDR3 consists of 18 residues. Trimming removed 2 bases from V and 0 bases from J; junction bases left unmatched: 9. A universal primer site arose from template switching, and cDNA bore unique molecular identifiers. One entry per CDR3 protein results from TCRdb running MiXCR on the 5' RACE reads. The sample lists more than 1.5 million distinct CDR3 sequences; around 33% were seen once. This specimen belongs to a study of identical twins. Study results and limitations: Not following the same donors, the study drew its conclusions from cross-sectional statistical analysis. Cord blood beta clonotypes present at high abundance carried fewer insertions; no such pattern appeared in memory repertoires. Researchers caution that invariant MAIT and iNKT cells could partly confound zero-insertion analyses.

This TCR was sampled from a newborn girl in good health. The sample comprised cord blood. The rearrangement links TRBV3-1 to TRBJ2-5; TRBD1 agrees at 10 bases. The CDR3: CASSQLGQGLLYQETQYF. The CDR3 DNA reads as TGTGCCAGCAGCCAATTGGGACAGGGGCTCTTGTACCAAGAGACCCAGTACTTC.